The 13 T cell receptor beta chains below were found in one sample sequenced in a study of glioma-infiltrating T cells. Using RNA template, CDR3s of TCR alpha and beta were amplified with iRepertoire arm-PCR. TCRdb re-called the multiplex PCR reads with MiXCR, one entry per CDR3 protein. There are roughly 190,000 distinct CDR3 sequences in the sample; 30% to 40% occur only once, and 20% lies in the top ten. Sequenced material: glioma tissue, nonneoplastic brain tissue, or PBMCs (not recorded which). These receptor sequences come from a human donor with low-grade glioma or glioblastoma, undergoing nonglioma brain surgery, or in good health (not recorded which).

Regarding this clonotype: It may be a read error: a sequence one base away is much more abundant. CDR3: CSGWAGPGNVLTF. In DNA form, the CDR3 reads TGCAGCGGGTGGGCAGGGCCAGGCAACGTCCTGACTTTC. The chain uses TRBV29-1 and TRBJ2-6, with D possibly being TRBD1 (5 bases). Trimming took 7 bases from V and 9 from J, leaving 16 bases between them. The germline gives CDR1 SQVTM, CDR2 ANQGSEA. CDR3 length: 13 amino acids.

The rearrangement uses TRBV24-1 and TRBJ2-2, with D possibly matching TRBD2 (6 bases). This CDR3 contains 13 residues. V was clipped by 8 bases and J by 9 bases, with 15 bases between them. CDR1 is KGHDR, CDR2 SFDVKD, per germline. The CDR3 nucleotides read TGTGCCACCACTAGCGACGGTGCACGGGAGCTGTTTTTT. Encoded protein: CATTSDGARELFF.

This clonotype has only one observation. J is TRBJ1-1 and V is TRBV9; a weak D match, TRBD1 (6 bases). Per germline, CDR1 SGDLS and CDR2 YYNGEE. Trimming removed 3 bases from V and 0 bases from J, with 9 bases in between. This CDR3 region has 14 residues. Written as DNA, the CDR3 is TGTGCCAGCAGCGGCGGACAGCTGAACACTGAAGCTTTCTTT. Translation: CASSGGQLNTEAFF.

At least ten counts were recorded for this clonotype. The V gene is TRBV5-4, the J gene TRBJ1-6, with D unresolved. Germline-derived CDR1 and CDR2 are SGHNT and YYREEE (reference sequence). Between the trimmed V and J ends, which lost 4 bases and 5 bases, there was a span of 7 bases. This CDR3 is 13 amino acids long. CDR3 region: CASSREDNSPLHF. The CDR3 DNA sequence: TGTGCCAGCAGCCGGGAGGATAATTCACCCCTCCACTTT. Full variable domain (missing parts from reference TRBV5-4 and TRBJ1-6): ETGVTQSPTHLIKTRGQQVTLRCSSQSGHNTVSWYQQALGQGPQFIFQYYREEENGRGNFPPRFSGLQFPNYSSELNVNALELDDSALYLCASSREDNSPLHFGNGTRLTVT.

This clonotype was recorded many times. The rearrangement links TRBV29-1 to TRBJ2-3, with D possibly matching TRBD2 (5 bases). Germline CDR1 is SQVTM and CDR2 is ANQGSEA. There are 13 residues in the CDR3. The V and J ends lost 3 bases and 0 bases respectively, with 7 bases between them. The CDR3 DNA is TGCAGCGTTGACCGGGATAGCACAGATACGCAGTATTTT. As protein: CSVDRDSTDTQYF.

This clonotype was counted ten times or more. The CDR3 region is CASSQARGEYEQYF. DNA for the CDR3: TGCGCCAGCAGCCAAGCCAGGGGAGAATACGAGCAGTACTTC. This chain joins TRBV4-3 and TRBJ2-7; perhaps TRBD1 as D (6 bases). The CDR3 length is 14 residues. The V gene lost 1 base and the J gene lost 4 bases, with 11 bases spanning the gap. Looked up from germline, CDR1 is LGHNA and CDR2 is YSLEER.

As for this clonotype: A much more abundant neighbour one base away suggests this may be a read error. The V gene is TRBV7-2, the J gene TRBJ1-1, with 10 nucleotides matching TRBD1. Trimming removed 0 bases from V and 9 bases from J; junction bases left unmatched: 7. This CDR3 contains 15 residues. CDR1 and CDR2 from the germline V gene are SGHTA and FQGNSA. CDR3 sequence: CASSLARQGASKAFF. CDR3 in DNA: TGTGCCAGCAGCTTAGCCCGACAGGGGGCTTCTAAAGCTTTCTTT.

Written as DNA, the CDR3 is TGCGCCAGCAGCCAAGGGGGGGTCTCTGGGGCCAACGTCCTGACTTTC. As protein: CASSQGGVSGANVLTF. The chain combines TRBV4-1 with TRBJ2-6; TRBD2 might be the D (6 bases). V lost 1 base and J 0 bases, leaving 7 bases between the germline ends. This CDR3 is built from 16 residues. Germline V gene data show CDR1 as MGHRA and CDR2 as YSYEKL.

As regards this clonotype: A read error is possible here, since a much larger clone lies one base away. CDR3 residues: CASSLRLGEGTDTQYF. The CDR3 nucleotides read TGTGCCAGCAGTTTACGGCTAGGGGAAGGCACAGATACGCAGTATTTT. J is TRBJ2-3 and V is TRBV12-3 or TRBV12-4; D may be TRBD1 (5 bases). This CDR3 is 16 amino acids long. V was shortened by 2 bases and J by 1 base, with 13 bases between the two germline ends.

This clonotype came up many times. V usage is TRBV12-3 or TRBV12-4 and J usage is TRBJ1-5, with TRBD1 matching over 8 bases. The CDR3 spans 14 residues. V shed 5 bases and J 6 bases; nucleotides not matched to a gene: 6. The CDR3 region has the DNA TGTGCCAGCAGTCATGGACAGGGAGGTCAGCCCCAGCATTTT. It codes for CASSHGQGGQPQHF.

As for this clonotype: A read error is possible here, since a much larger clone lies one base away. CDR3 sequence (DNA): TGTGCCAGCAGCCCGAGCGGGGACAGTGCCTATGGCTACACCTTC. Its translation is CASSPSGDSAYGYTF. The rearrangement links TRBV3-1 to TRBJ1-2, with 7 nucleotides matching TRBD1. This CDR3 is 15 amino acids long. Germline CDR1 LGHDT, CDR2 YNNKEL (reference sequence). The J segment lost 4 bases and the V segment lost 4 bases, leaving 9 bases of the junction unmatched.

This clonotype was counted ten times or more. V usage is TRBV20-1 and J usage is TRBJ2-3, with D maybe TRBD2 (6 bases). The germline V and J ends were trimmed by 3 bases and 4 bases, with 14 bases remaining between them. Germline CDR1 and CDR2: DFQATT and SNEGSKA (reference sequence). This CDR3 is 14 amino acids long. DNA for the CDR3: TGCAGTGCTAGTGTACCAGCGGGTTCAGATACGCAGTATTTT. It specifies CSASVPAGSDTQYF.

This clonotype was seen many times. This sequence joins TRBV20-1 and TRBJ2-7, with 15 bases fitting TRBD2. CDR3 size: 13 residues. Germline V gene data show CDR1 as DFQATT and CDR2 as SNEGSKA (reference sequence). Trimming took 5 bases from V and 6 from J; bases not matched to a gene: 2. The CDR3 DNA is TGCAGTGCTGGGACTAGCGGGAGGCTCGAGCAGTACTTC. It specifies CSAGTSGRLEQYF.